These 21 T cell receptor beta chains originate from one sample sequenced in a study of memory CD8 T cells in hepatitis C reinfection. Time point denoted: pre-reinfection, 55 to 20 weeks before reinfection detection. The sorted cells went straight to TCR sequencing with no prior in vitro expansion. Sequenced by immunoSEQ multiplex PCR; TCRdb stores in-frame clones only, minus some. The sample shows under 60,000 clones, around 92% of them seen only once. Sequenced material: naive CD8+ T cells sorted from blood. The source of these receptors is a man between 18 and 29 years old with hepatitis C virus infection.

The rearrangement joins TRBV27 to TRBJ2-1; D unresolved. V lost 6 bases and J 4 bases, leaving 16 bases between the germline ends. Germline lookup yields CDR1 MNHEY and CDR2 SMNVEV (reference sequence). The CDR3 loop spans 15 amino acids. The CDR3 is CASSSGTTIYNEQFF. The CDR3 region has the DNA TGTGCCAGCAGCTCCGGCACCACTATTTACAATGAGCAGTTCTTC.

V and J are TRBV7-9 and TRBJ1-1; 9 bases fit TRBD1. The CDR3 runs to 15 residues. Per germline, CDR1 SEHNR and CDR2 FQNEAQ (reference sequence). V shed 4 bases and J 5 bases; nucleotides not matched to a gene: 8. CDR3 in amino acids: CASSSYRGPGTEAFF. Here the CDR3 DNA reads TGTGCCAGCAGCTCTTACAGGGGGCCAGGTACTGAAGCTTTCTTT.

The rearrangement links TRBV7-9 to TRBJ2-5, with TRBD2 matching 8 bases. The closer fit of TRBJ2-7 to the DNA end suggests the J call may be wrong. The CDR3 spans 16 residues. In germline, CDR1 is SEHNR, CDR2 FQNEAQ (reference sequence). In DNA, the CDR3 is TGTGCCAGCAGCTTAGTGGATAGCGGGACCATCTACGAGCAGTACTTC. Its translation: CASSLVDSGTIYEQYF.

This clone occurred a few times. The chain couples TRBV6-1 to TRBJ1-1, with a tentative D call TRBD1 (5 bases). Trimming took off 6 bases at V and 13 bases at J, with 18 bases between the two ends. Germline-derived CDR1 and CDR2 are MNHNS and SASEGT. The CDR3 contains 12 residues. The CDR3 sequence is CASRGGVRVVFF. DNA for the CDR3: TGTGCCAGCAGGGGAGGGGTCAGGGTAGTTTTCTTT.

The chain combines TRBV7-6 with TRBJ2-1; a possible D gene is TRBD1 (6 bases). Germline-derived CDR1 and CDR2 are SGHVS and FNYEAQ. This CDR3 spans 14 amino acids. Deletions cut 4 bases from V and 4 bases from J, with 11 bases between. The CDR3 spells CASSSPGVYNEQFF. The CDR3 coding sequence is TGTGCCAGCAGCTCTCCAGGGGTTTACAATGAGCAGTTCTTC.

The chain employs TRBV5-5 and TRBJ2-7, with a weak D call TRBD1 (6 bases). There are 15 residues in the CDR3. V lost 4 bases and J 2 bases, leaving 16 bases between the germline ends. CDR1 is SGHKS and CDR2 is YYEKEE in the germline V gene (reference sequence). This CDR3 is CASSPGLGAAYEQYV. CDR3 coding DNA: TGTGCCAGCAGCCCGGGCTTGGGGGCCGCCTACGAGCAGTACGTC.

Here the CDR3 reads CASSLQVGVTYEQYV. CDR3 coding DNA: TGCGCCAGCAGTCTTCAGGTCGGGGTAACCTACGAGCAGTACGTC. The rearrangement joins TRBV23-1 to TRBJ2-7; possibly TRBD2 for D (5 bases). TRBV23-1 is identified as an open reading frame with a role that is uncertain. The CDR3 sequence is 15 residues long. V lost 4 bases, J lost 2 bases, and 15 bases lay in between.

The V call is TRBV5-1, the J call TRBJ2-7, with D perhaps matching TRBD2 (6 bases). The germline V gene encodes CDR1 SGHRS and CDR2 YFSETQ. The length of the CDR3 is 13 residues. Trimming stripped 2 bases from V and 4 bases from J, with 10 bases between. The CDR3 sequence: CASSFGGTYEQYF. DNA of the CDR3: TGCGCCAGCAGCTTTGGCGGGACTTACGAGCAGTACTTC.

The rearrangement links TRBV11-2 to TRBJ2-1; D is uncertain. There are 16 residues in the CDR3. The V gene's germline CDR1 is SGHAT and CDR2 FQNNGV. V was cut by 1 base and J by 5 bases, with 15 bases left in between. The CDR3 is CASSLVGPQINNEQFF. CDR3 sequence (DNA): TGTGCCAGCAGCTTAGTTGGGCCCCAAATCAACAATGAGCAGTTCTTC.

This chain uses TRBV7-3 with TRBJ2-2; D gene ambiguous. Deletions cut 2 bases from V and 6 bases from J, with 4 bases between. In germline, CDR1 is SGHTA, CDR2 FQGTGA. This CDR3 has 12 amino acids. The CDR3 here is CASSLHPGELFF. In DNA form, the CDR3 reads TGTGCCAGCAGCTTACATCCCGGGGAGCTGTTTTTT.

V gene TRBV19 combines with J gene TRBJ2-3; D perhaps matches TRBD2 (5 bases). The germline V gene encodes CDR1 LNHDA and CDR2 SQIVND (reference sequence). This CDR3 has 15 amino acids. V lost 3 bases to trimming and J lost 4 bases, with 14 bases between them. CDR3 loop: CASSMGISGADTQYF. As DNA, the CDR3 is TGTGCCAGTAGTATGGGGATCAGCGGAGCAGATACGCAGTATTTT.

The chain links TRBV28 to TRBJ1-6; D is unresolved. Trimming left V 2 bases short and J 4 bases short, with 9 bases between. Germline CDR1 and CDR2: MDHEN and SYDVKM. The CDR3 consists of 15 residues. The CDR3 loop reads CASSLAGVYNSPLHF. CDR3 coding DNA: TGTGCCAGCAGTTTAGCCGGGGTGTATAATTCACCCCTCCACTTT.

This clone turned up a few times. This chain links TRBV2 with TRBJ1-1, with 7 bases fitting TRBD1. The CDR3 has 11 residues. After removal of 5 bases from V and 10 bases from J, the junction contained 4 bases not matched to a gene. From germline, CDR1 is SNHLY and CDR2 FYNNEI. CDR3 nucleotide sequence: TGTGCCAGCAGTCCGGACAGGTTAGCTTTCTTT. Protein: CASSPDRLAFF.

This clone was seen once. The chain is built from TRBV27 and TRBJ2-7, with TRBD1 matching 7 bases. Germline assignment: CDR1 MNHEY and CDR2 SMNVEV (reference sequence). This CDR3 contains 13 residues. Trimming at V came to 3 bases and at J to 3 bases, leaving 2 bases not matched to a gene. Here the CDR3 reads CASSLTGSYEQYF. In nucleotides, the CDR3 is TGTGCCAGCAGTTTGACAGGGAGCTACGAGCAGTACTTC.

The chain has TRBV2 and TRBJ2-7; D ambiguous. This CDR3 is built from 13 residues. Trimming shortened V by 3 bases and J by 1 base, and 7 bases separated the two germline ends. Germline V gene lookup returns CDR1 SNHLY and CDR2 FYNNEI. The CDR3 sequence: CASSDVSSYEQYF. DNA for the CDR3: TGTGCCAGCAGTGACGTCTCTTCCTACGAGCAGTACTTC.

This clone has a single count. V gene TRBV19 combines with J gene TRBJ2-1; TRBD2 agrees at 7 bases. Germline CDR1 reads LNHDA; CDR2 reads SQIVND (reference sequence). The CDR3 covers 16 residues. J gave up 7 bases and V 4 bases, and 13 bases lay outside the gene matches. CDR3 nucleotides: TGTGCCAGTAGTACGGGAGGAGGAGTCCCTGGGAATGAGCAGTTCTTC. Residues: CASSTGGGVPGNEQFF.

V and J are TRBV4-1 and TRBJ2-1; TRBD2 matches 11 bases. Germline V gene sequence: CDR1 MGHRA, CDR2 YSYEKL. V shed 1 base and J 15 bases; nucleotides not matched to a gene: 5. This CDR3 is 13 amino acids long. The CDR3 reads CASSQGQLAGVFF. CDR3 in DNA: TGCGCCAGCAGCCAAGGCCAACTAGCGGGAGTGTTCTTC.

This clone occurred once. The gene calls are TRBV5-4 and TRBJ1-5; 12 bases agree with TRBD1. Germline V gene sequence: CDR1 SGHNT, CDR2 YYREEE (reference sequence). V was pared by 4 bases and J by 8 bases, with 7 bases of the junction left unmatched. The CDR3 totals 15 residues. CDR3 in amino acids: CASSPGQGAGEPQHF. The DNA of the CDR3 is TGTGCCAGCAGCCCGGGACAGGGGGCAGGAGAGCCCCAGCATTTT.

The rearrangement uses TRBV7-9 and TRBJ2-3; 7 bases align to TRBD2. CDR1 is SEHNR, CDR2 FQNEAQ, per germline (reference sequence). The J segment lost 0 bases and the V segment lost 5 bases, leaving 8 bases of the junction unmatched. The CDR3 is 16 residues long. DNA for the CDR3: TGTGCCAGCAGCCCGCCTAGCGGTTATAGCACAGATACGCAGTATTTT. Its protein product is CASSPPSGYSTDTQYF.

This sequence joins TRBV9 and TRBJ1-3, with unresolved D. CDR1 is SGDLS, CDR2 YYNGEE, per germline. The CDR3 has 12 residues. The V gene lost 3 bases and the J gene lost 6 bases, with 7 bases spanning the gap. The CDR3 DNA is TGTGCCAGCAGCGGAGGAGAAAACACCATATATTTT. This translates into CASSGGENTIYF.

V usage is TRBV28 and J usage is TRBJ2-5; 10 nucleotides agree with TRBD2. The CDR3 totals 18 residues. V dropped 5 bases and J dropped 5; count of bases not matched to a gene: 17. CDR1 and CDR2 from the germline V gene are MDHEN and SYDVKM. CDR3 protein: CASSKGLAETLKDETQYF. The CDR3 DNA reads as TGTGCCAGCAGTAAAGGACTAGCGGAAACCCTAAAGGATGAGACCCAGTACTTC.